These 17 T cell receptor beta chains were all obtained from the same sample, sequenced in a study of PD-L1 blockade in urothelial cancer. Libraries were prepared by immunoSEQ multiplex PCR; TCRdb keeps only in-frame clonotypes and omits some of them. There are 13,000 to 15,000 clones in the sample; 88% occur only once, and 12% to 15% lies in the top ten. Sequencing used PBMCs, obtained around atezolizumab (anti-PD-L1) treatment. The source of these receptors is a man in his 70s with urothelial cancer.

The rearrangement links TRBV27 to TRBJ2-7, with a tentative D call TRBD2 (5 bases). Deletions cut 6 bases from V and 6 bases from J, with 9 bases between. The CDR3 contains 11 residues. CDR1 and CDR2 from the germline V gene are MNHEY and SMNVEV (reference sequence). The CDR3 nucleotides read TGTGCCAGCAGCTACAGCGGCGAGCAGTACTTC. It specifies CASSYSGEQYF.

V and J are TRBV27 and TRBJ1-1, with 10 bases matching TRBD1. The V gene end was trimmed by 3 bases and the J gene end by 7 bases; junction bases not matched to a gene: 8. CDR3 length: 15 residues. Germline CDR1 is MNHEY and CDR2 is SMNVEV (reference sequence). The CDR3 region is CASSFGTGASFEAFF. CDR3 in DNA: TGTGCCAGCAGTTTCGGGACAGGGGCTTCATTTGAAGCTTTCTTT.

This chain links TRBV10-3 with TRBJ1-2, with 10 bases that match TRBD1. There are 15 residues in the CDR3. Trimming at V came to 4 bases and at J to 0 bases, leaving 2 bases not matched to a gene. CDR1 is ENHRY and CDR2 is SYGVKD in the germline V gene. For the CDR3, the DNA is TGTGCCATCAGTGGGGGACAGGGGCCTAACTATGGCTACACCTTC. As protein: CAISGGQGPNYGYTF.

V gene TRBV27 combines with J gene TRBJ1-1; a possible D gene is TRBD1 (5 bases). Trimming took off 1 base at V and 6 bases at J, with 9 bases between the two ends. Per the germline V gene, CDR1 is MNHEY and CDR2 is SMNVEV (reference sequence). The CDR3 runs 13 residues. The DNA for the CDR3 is TGTGCCAGCAGTTTATTAGGGGACTCTGAAGCTTTCTTT. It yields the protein CASSLLGDSEAFF.

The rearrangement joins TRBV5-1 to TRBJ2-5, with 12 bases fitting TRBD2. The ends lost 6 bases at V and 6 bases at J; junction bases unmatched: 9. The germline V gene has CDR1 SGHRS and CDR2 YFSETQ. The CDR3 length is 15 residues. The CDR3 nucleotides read TGCGCCAGCACCCTCACCACTAGCGGGGGGAAGACCCAGTACTTC. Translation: CASTLTTSGGKTQYF.

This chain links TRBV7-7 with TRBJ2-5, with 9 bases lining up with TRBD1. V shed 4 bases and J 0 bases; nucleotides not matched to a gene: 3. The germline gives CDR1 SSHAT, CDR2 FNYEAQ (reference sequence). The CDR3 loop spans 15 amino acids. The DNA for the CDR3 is TGTGCCAGCAGCTCGGGGACAGGGAACCAAGAGACCCAGTACTTC. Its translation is CASSSGTGNQETQYF.

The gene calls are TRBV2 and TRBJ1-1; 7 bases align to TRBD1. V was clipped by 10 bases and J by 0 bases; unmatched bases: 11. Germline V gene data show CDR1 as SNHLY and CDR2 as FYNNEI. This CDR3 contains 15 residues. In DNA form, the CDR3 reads TGTGCCACCGCCGACACAGGGGCTGTGAACACTGAAGCTTTCTTT. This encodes CATADTGAVNTEAFF.

CDR3 nucleotides: TGTGCCAGTAGTCCCTTAATCAGCAATCAGCCCCAGCATTTT. This sequence encodes CASSPLISNQPQHF. V gene TRBV19 combines with J gene TRBJ1-5; D call uncertain. CDR3 length: 14 residues. In germline, CDR1 is LNHDA, CDR2 SQIVND (reference sequence). The V end lost 5 bases, the J end lost 1 base, and 9 bases lay between the germline ends.

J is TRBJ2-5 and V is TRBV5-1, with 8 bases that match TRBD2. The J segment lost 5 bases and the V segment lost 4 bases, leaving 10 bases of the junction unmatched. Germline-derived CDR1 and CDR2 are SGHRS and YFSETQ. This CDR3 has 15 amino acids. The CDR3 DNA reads TGCGCCAGCAGCGGGCCGGGGGGGGGCGCGGAGACCCAGTACTTC. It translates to CASSGPGGGAETQYF.

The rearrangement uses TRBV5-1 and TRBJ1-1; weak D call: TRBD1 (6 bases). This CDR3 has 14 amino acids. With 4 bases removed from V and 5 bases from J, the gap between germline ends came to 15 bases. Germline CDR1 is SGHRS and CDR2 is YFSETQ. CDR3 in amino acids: CASSRKGVGTEAFF. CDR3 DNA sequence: TGCGCCAGCAGCCGGAAGGGGGTAGGGACTGAAGCTTTCTTT. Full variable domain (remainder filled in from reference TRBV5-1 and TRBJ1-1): KAGVTQTPRYLIKTRGQQVTLSCSPISGHRSVSWYQQTPGQGLQFLFEYFSETQRNKGNFPGRFSGRQFSNSRSEMNVSTLELGDSALYLCASSRKGVGTEAFFGQGTRLTVV.

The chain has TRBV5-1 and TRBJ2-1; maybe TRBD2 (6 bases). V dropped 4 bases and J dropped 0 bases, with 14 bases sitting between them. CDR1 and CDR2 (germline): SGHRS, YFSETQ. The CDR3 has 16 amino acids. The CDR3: CASSVGGGSSYNEQFF. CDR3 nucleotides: TGCGCCAGCAGCGTGGGAGGCGGAAGCTCCTACAATGAGCAGTTCTTC.

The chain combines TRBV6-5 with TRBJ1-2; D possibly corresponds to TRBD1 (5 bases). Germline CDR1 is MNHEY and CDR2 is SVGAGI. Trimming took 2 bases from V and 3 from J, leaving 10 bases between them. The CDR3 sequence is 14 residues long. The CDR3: CASSYGRVDYGYTF. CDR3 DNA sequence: TGTGCCAGCAGTTACGGCAGGGTCGACTATGGCTACACCTTC.

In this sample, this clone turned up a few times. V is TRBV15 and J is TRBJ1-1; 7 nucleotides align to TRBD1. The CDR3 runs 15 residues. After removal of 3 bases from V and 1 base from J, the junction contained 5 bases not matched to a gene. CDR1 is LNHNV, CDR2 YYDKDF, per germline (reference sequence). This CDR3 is CATSRFRGENTEAFF. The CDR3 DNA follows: TGTGCCACCAGCAGGTTCAGGGGGGAGAACACTGAAGCTTTCTTT.

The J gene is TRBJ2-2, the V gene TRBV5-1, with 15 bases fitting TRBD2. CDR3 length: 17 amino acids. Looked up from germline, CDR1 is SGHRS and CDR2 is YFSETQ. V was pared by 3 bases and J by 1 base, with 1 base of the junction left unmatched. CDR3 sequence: CASSWGLAGGNTGELFF. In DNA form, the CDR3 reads TGCGCCAGCAGCTGGGGACTAGCGGGGGGGAACACCGGGGAGCTGTTTTTT.

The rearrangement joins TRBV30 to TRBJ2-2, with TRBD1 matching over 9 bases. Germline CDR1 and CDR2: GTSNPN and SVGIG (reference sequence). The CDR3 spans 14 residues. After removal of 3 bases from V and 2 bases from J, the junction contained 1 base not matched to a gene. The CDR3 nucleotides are TGTGCCTGGAGGGGACAGGGTAACACCGGGGAGCTGTTTTTT. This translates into CAWRGQGNTGELFF.

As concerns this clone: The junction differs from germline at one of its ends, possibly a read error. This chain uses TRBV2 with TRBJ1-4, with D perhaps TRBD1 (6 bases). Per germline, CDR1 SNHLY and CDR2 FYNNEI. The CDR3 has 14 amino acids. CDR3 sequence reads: CASREGTLNEKLFF. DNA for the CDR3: TGTGCCAGCAGGGAAGGGACACTCAATGAAAAACTGTTTTTT. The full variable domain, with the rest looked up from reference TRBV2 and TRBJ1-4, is EPEVTQTPSHQVTQMGQEVILRCVPISNHLYFYWYRQILGQKVEFLVSFYNNEISEKSEIFDDQFSVERPDGSNFTLKIRSTKLEDSAMYFCASREGTLNEKLFFGSGTQLSVL.

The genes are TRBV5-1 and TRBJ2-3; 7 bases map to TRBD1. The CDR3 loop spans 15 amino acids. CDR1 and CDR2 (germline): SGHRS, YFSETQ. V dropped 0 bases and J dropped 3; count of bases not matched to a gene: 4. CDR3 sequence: CASSLGQGGTDTQYF. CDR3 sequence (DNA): TGCGCCAGCAGCTTGGGACAGGGTGGGACAGATACGCAGTATTTT.